Following are 12 T cell receptor beta chains from one sample sequenced in a study of T cell clonality in common variable immunodeficiency. Study-wide results and caveats: Common variable immunodeficiency TCR beta sequences reportedly had fewer deletions and N-nucleotide insertions.

Sequencing was performed with immunoSEQ multiplex PCR; in TCRdb, only in-frame clones are kept and a portion is missing. Observed in the sample are around 30,000 clones, none of them singletons. No antigens are known for them. Sequencing was done on a sample of peripheral blood mononuclear cells. The source is a human donor with common variable immunodeficiency.

This clone showed up many times. The read terminates 3 residues ahead of where the CDR3 ends, so the germline J gene completes it. V gene TRBV11-2 combines with J gene TRBJ1-5, with D perhaps matching TRBD1 (5 bases). The CDR3 is 13 amino acids. Germline V lookup: CDR1 SGHAT, CDR2 FQNNGV. V dropped 3 bases and J dropped 7 bases, with 10 bases sitting between them. The sequenced part of the CDR3 DNA is TGTGCCAGCAGCTTGGGGGGAGAGCAGCCC. Its translation: CASSLGGEQP. Given in full, the CDR3 is CASSLGGEQPQHF.

This clone was seen at least ten times. From the germline J gene comes the end of the CDR3, since the read stops 3 residues before it. The chain employs TRBV6-2 or TRBV6-3 and TRBJ2-1, with TRBD2 identical over 11 bases. The CDR3 runs 14 residues. Unmatched junction bases numbered 2, after V lost 2 bases and J lost 8 bases. Germline CDR1 and CDR2: MNHEY and SVGEGT. The CDR3 DNA, read in part, is TGTGCCAGCAGTTACGGGACTAGCGGATATGAG. Protein product: CASSYGTSGYE. Given in full, the CDR3 is CASSYGTSGYEQFF.

The sample holds a few counts of this clone. Read sequence stops 3 residues before the CDR3 end, and the germline J gene provides the missing end. The chain joins TRBV20-1 to TRBJ2-5, with a possible D match to TRBD2 (6 bases). Trimming stripped 7 bases from V and 5 bases from J, with 17 bases between. The CDR3 is 13 residues long. Germline lookup yields CDR1 DFQATT and CDR2 SNEGSKA (reference sequence). Incomplete CDR3 DNA: TGCAGTGGCACCCGGGGGATTGCGGAGACC. Protein: CSGTRGIAET. The whole CDR3 sequence reads CSGTRGIAETQYF.

This clone has at least ten counts. The read ends 3 residues before the CDR3 terminus; that terminus is restored from the germline J gene. This rearrangement joins TRBV2 to TRBJ2-2, with 8 positions matching TRBD1. V lost 6 bases, J lost 4 bases, and 4 bases stayed unmatched. Germline V gives CDR1 SNHLY, CDR2 FYNNEI. This CDR3 is 14 amino acids long. The CDR3 protein is CASREDRVTGELFF. The CDR3 DNA, read in part, is TGTGCCAGCAGGGAGGACAGGGTCACCGGGGAG. Looking up the rest from reference TRBV2 and TRBJ2-2 gives the full variable domain: EPEVTQTPSHQVTQMGQEVILRCVPISNHLYFYWYRQILGQKVEFLVSFYNNEISEKSEIFDDQFSVERPDGSNFTLKIRSTKLEDSAMYFCASREDRVTGELFFGEGSRLTVL.

By frequency in the sample, this clone is medium-sized. The observed sequence ends 3 residues before the CDR3 terminus, with the missing tail filled in from the germline J gene. The chain uses TRBV28 and TRBJ2-5; D not certain. V lost 4 bases, J lost 2 bases, and 17 bases lay in between. The CDR3 is 16 residues long. CDR1 MDHEN and CDR2 SYDVKM come from the germline V gene. The CDR3 loop reads CASSSLLSAAQETQYF. Incomplete CDR3 DNA: TGTGCCAGCAGTTCCCTGCTGTCGGCGGCTCAAGAGACC. Supplemented by reference TRBV28 and TRBJ2-5, the full variable domain reads DVKVTQSSRYLVKRTGEKVFLECVQDMDHENMFWYRQDPGLGLRLIYFSYDVKMKEKGDIPEGYSVSREKKERFSLILESASTNQTSMYLCASSSLLSAAQETQYFGPGTRLLVL.

A word on this clone: The read ends 3 residues early relative to the CDR3; the germline J gene fills the gap. The V call is TRBV5-1, the J call TRBJ2-5, with 9 bases identical to TRBD1. The CDR3 is 13 amino acids. Trimming at V came to 6 bases and at J to 5 bases, leaving 5 bases not matched to a gene. Germline assignment: CDR1 SGHRS and CDR2 YFSETQ. CDR3 DNA, as far as it was read: TGCGCCAGCAACTCCGGACAGGGGGAGACC. Amino acid sequence: CASNSGQGET. The CDR3, in full, reads CASNSGQGETQYF.

This clone was found a few times. The read stops 3 residues short of the end of the CDR3; the missing end is completed from the germline J gene. The rearrangement uses TRBV2 and TRBJ1-1; D uncertain. V was clipped by 5 bases and J by 1 base, with 8 bases between them. Per germline, CDR1 SNHLY and CDR2 FYNNEI. The CDR3 is 13 amino acids. CDR3: CASSLDTNTEAFF. The sequenced CDR3 bases are TGTGCCAGCAGTTTAGACACGAACACTGAA.

CDR3 DNA (partial): TGTGCCAGCAGCTTTACAGGGCCCGGGGAG. It translates to CASSFTGPGE. The full CDR3 protein reads CASSFTGPGELFF. V is TRBV7-6 and J is TRBJ2-2; possible D gene TRBD1, 6 bases. The read terminates 3 residues ahead of where the CDR3 ends, so the germline J gene completes it. Germline loops: CDR1 SGHVS, CDR2 FNYEAQ. This CDR3 has 13 amino acids. V dropped 3 bases and J dropped 6 bases, with 8 bases sitting between them. The whole variable domain, remainder taken from reference TRBV7-6 and TRBJ2-2, is GAGVSQSPRYKVTKRGQDVALRCDPISGHVSLYWYRQALGQGPEFLTYFNYEAQQDKSGLPNDRFSAERPEGSISTLTIQRTEQRDSAMYRCASSFTGPGELFFGEGSRLTVL.

There are many counts of this clone. The missing CDR3 end, 3 residues past where the read stops, is filled in from the germline J gene. The rearrangement uses TRBV2 and TRBJ2-1; 13 nucleotides agree with TRBD2. CDR1 is SNHLY, CDR2 FYNNEI, per germline. The length of the CDR3 is 14 residues. V was pared by 6 bases and J by 6 bases, with 2 bases of the junction left unmatched. CDR3 residues: CASRGLAGRNEQFF. The sequenced part of the CDR3 DNA is TGTGCCAGCAGGGGACTAGCGGGACGCAATGAG.

This clone showed up many times. The CDR3 goes on 3 residues after the read ends, and that part is filled in from the germline J gene. The genes are TRBV7-2 and TRBJ1-2; 7 positions match TRBD1. Germline V lookup: CDR1 SGHTA, CDR2 FQGNSA. The CDR3 spans 13 residues. CDR3 amino acids: CASSRQGGSGYTF. Incomplete CDR3 DNA: TGTGCCAGCAGCCGACAGGGAGGCTCAGGC.

This clone has ten or more counts. The DNA ends 3 residues before the CDR3 does, and the rest of the CDR3 is filled in from the germline J gene. The gene calls are TRBV7-3 and TRBJ1-2, with 9 bases fitting TRBD1. V gave up 5 bases and J gave up 6 bases; unmatched junction bases: 13. Germline CDR1 is SGHTA and CDR2 is FQGTGA. The CDR3 sequence is 16 residues long. Partial CDR3 DNA: TGTGCCAGCAGCCCTTGGGTGGTGGGACAGGGAAATGGC. Protein product: CASSPWVVGQGNG. The CDR3, in full, reads CASSPWVVGQGNGYTF. The complete variable domain, with remaining parts taken from reference TRBV7-3 and TRBJ1-2, reads GAGVSQTPSNKVTEKGKYVELRCDPISGHTALYWYRQSLGQGPEFLIYFQGTGAADDSGLPNDRFFAVRPEGSVSTLKIQRTERGDSAVYLCASSPWVVGQGNGYTFGSGTRLTVV.

Many counts were recorded for this clone. The sequence runs out 3 residues before the end of the CDR3; the remainder is reconstructed from the germline J gene. The genes are TRBV19 and TRBJ1-2; 7 bases are shared with TRBD1. Germline V gene data show CDR1 as LNHDA and CDR2 as SQIVND (reference sequence). CDR3 length: 12 amino acids. V lost 8 bases to trimming and J lost 5 bases; unmatched junction nucleotides: 5. The covered CDR3 bases are TGTGCCAGTGCCACAGGGGATTATGGC. This codes for CASATGDYG. The full-length CDR3 reads as CASATGDYGYTF.